Listed below are T cell receptor beta chains from one sample, sequenced in a study of PD-1 blockade in classical Hodgkin lymphoma. The data were produced by immunoSEQ multiplex PCR, yet TCRdb's version contains in-frame clones alone and is incomplete. In the table there are about 26,000 clones, approximately 64% of which are singletons. The source was peripheral blood mononuclear cells (PBMCs), collected before the second cycle of nivolumab. These receptors originate from a human donor with classical Hodgkin lymphoma. Each CDR3 is given with its conserved first and last residue. The order of the fields is V gene, J gene, CDR3 length, clone size, D gene, CDR3 DNA, CDR3 protein. D genes are given only for firm matches. The size entry is marked missing in some rows and otherwise reads once, few, many or a size class.

V gene: TRBV4-3
J gene: TRBJ1-2
CDR3 length: 15
clone size: NA
D gene: NA
CDR3 DNA: TGCGCCAGCAGCCAAAATCGGCCGGGTGACTATGGCTACACCTTC
CDR3 protein: CASSQNRPGDYGYTF

V gene: TRBV7-8
J gene: TRBJ1-2
CDR3 length: 13
clone size: NA
D gene: NA
CDR3 DNA: TGTGCCAGCAGCTTAGGGAGGAAGGATGGCTACACCTTC
CDR3 protein: CASSLGRKDGYTF

V gene: TRBV29-1
J gene: TRBJ2-5
CDR3 length: 11
clone size: NA
D gene: NA
CDR3 DNA: TGCAGCGTAGACAGGACAGAGACCCAGTACTTC
CDR3 protein: CSVDRTETQYF

V gene: TRBV30
J gene: TRBJ2-2
CDR3 length: 13
clone size: NA
D gene: NA
CDR3 DNA: TGTGCCTGGAGTCTACAAGAGGATGGGGAGCTGTTTTTT
CDR3 protein: CAWSLQEDGELFF

V gene: TRBV18
J gene: TRBJ2-5
CDR3 length: 13
clone size: few
D gene: NA
CDR3 DNA: TGTGCCAGCTCACCAGGTCTCGAGGAGACCCAGTACTTC
CDR3 protein: CASSPGLEETQYF

V gene: TRBV15
J gene: TRBJ2-1
CDR3 length: 15
clone size: NA
D gene: TRBD2
CDR3 DNA: TGTGCCACTGGGGGGGACGGAAGCTCCTACAATGAGCAGTTCTTC
CDR3 protein: CATGGDGSSYNEQFF

V gene: TRBV29-1
J gene: TRBJ2-7
CDR3 length: 14
clone size: NA
D gene: NA
CDR3 DNA: TGCAGCGTTGAAGATCAGGGTAGAGCCTCCGAGCAGTACTTC
CDR3 protein: CSVEDQGRASEQYF

V gene: TRBV6-5
J gene: TRBJ2-5
CDR3 length: 15
clone size: NA
D gene: NA
CDR3 DNA: TGTGCCAGCAGTTCCGTGACAGGTTACCAAGAGACCCAGTACTTC
CDR3 protein: CASSSVTGYQETQYF

V gene: TRBV7-9
J gene: TRBJ1-4
CDR3 length: 16
clone size: NA
D gene: NA
CDR3 DNA: TGTGCCAGCAGCTGGCGACAGGCCTGGGTTAATGAAAAACTGTTTTTT
CDR3 protein: CASSWRQAWVNEKLFF

V gene: TRBV7-9
J gene: TRBJ2-1
CDR3 length: 10
clone size: NA
D gene: NA
CDR3 DNA: TGTGCCAGCAGCTTAGGGGGGCTAGTCTTC
CDR3 protein: CASSLGGLVF

V gene: TRBV30
J gene: TRBJ2-2
CDR3 length: 13
clone size: NA
D gene: TRBD1
CDR3 DNA: TGTGCCTGGAGGGACAGGTACACCGGGGAGCTGTTTTTT
CDR3 protein: CAWRDRYTGELFF

V gene: TRBV5-6
J gene: TRBJ2-6
CDR3 length: 17
clone size: NA
D gene: NA
CDR3 DNA: TGTGCCAGCAGCTTGACTGGTCCCAGCTCTGGGGCCAACGTCCTGACTTTC
CDR3 protein: CASSLTGPSSGANVLTF

V gene: TRBV18
J gene: TRBJ1-4
CDR3 length: 15
clone size: NA
D gene: NA
CDR3 DNA: TGTGCCAGCTCGCTACAGGCTTCTTTACATGAAAAACTGTTTTTT
CDR3 protein: CASSLQASLHEKLFF

V gene: TRBV11-3
J gene: TRBJ2-1
CDR3 length: 13
clone size: NA
D gene: NA
CDR3 DNA: TGTGCCAGCAGCTTCACTAGCACCGGTGAGCAGTTCTTC
CDR3 protein: CASSFTSTGEQFF

V gene: TRBV19
J gene: TRBJ1-6
CDR3 length: 14
clone size: large
D gene: TRBD1
CDR3 DNA: TGTGCCAGTAGCTCGGGACAGGGGAATTCACCCCTCCACTTT
CDR3 protein: CASSSGQGNSPLHF

V gene: TRBV10-3
J gene: TRBJ1-1
CDR3 length: 16
clone size: NA
D gene: TRBD1
CDR3 DNA: TGTGCCATCAGTAGAGAACCGGGACAGGGAGGCACTGAAGCTTTCTTT
CDR3 protein: CAISREPGQGGTEAFF

V gene: TRBV7-6
J gene: TRBJ2-7
CDR3 length: 16
clone size: once
D gene: TRBD1
CDR3 DNA: TGTGCCAGCAGCCCCCGGGGGGGGACAGGGGGATACGAGCAGTACTTC
CDR3 protein: CASSPRGGTGGYEQYF

V gene: TRBV4-1
J gene: TRBJ1-2
CDR3 length: 14
clone size: few
D gene: NA
CDR3 DNA: TGCGCCAGCAGCCAACCGGGACGGAGCTATGGCTACACCTTC
CDR3 protein: CASSQPGRSYGYTF

V gene: TRBV25-1
J gene: TRBJ2-7
CDR3 length: 18
clone size: NA
D gene: NA
CDR3 DNA: TGTGCCAGCAGTGGGCAGATTACTGACTTCCTCGATGTTATTGGGCAGTACTTC
CDR3 protein: CASSGQITDFLDVIGQYF

V gene: TRBV5-4
J gene: TRBJ1-1
CDR3 length: 14
clone size: NA
D gene: NA
CDR3 DNA: TGTGCCAGCAGCTTGACAGAGTTGAACACTGAAGCTTTCTTT
CDR3 protein: CASSLTELNTEAFF

V gene: TRBV19
J gene: TRBJ2-6
CDR3 length: 17
clone size: NA
D gene: NA
CDR3 DNA: TGTGCCAGTAGTAGGGGGAATGGGGAGGCTGGGGCCAACGTCCTGACTTTC
CDR3 protein: CASSRGNGEAGANVLTF

V gene: TRBV19
J gene: TRBJ1-4
CDR3 length: 15
clone size: NA
D gene: NA
CDR3 DNA: TGTGCCAGTAGCTATGATCGTGCAACTAATGAAAAACTGTTTTTT
CDR3 protein: CASSYDRATNEKLFF

V gene: TRBV30
J gene: TRBJ2-7
CDR3 length: 14
clone size: few
D gene: NA
CDR3 DNA: TGTGCCTTAGAGGGGGGAAGTCGATCCTACGAGCAGTACTTC
CDR3 protein: CALEGGSRSYEQYF

V gene: TRBV2
J gene: TRBJ2-5
CDR3 length: 14
clone size: few
D gene: NA
CDR3 DNA: TGTGCCAGCACCTTTGACAGGAGTCAAGAGACCCAGTACTTC
CDR3 protein: CASTFDRSQETQYF

V gene: TRBV7-3
J gene: TRBJ2-5
CDR3 length: 14
clone size: NA
D gene: TRBD2
CDR3 DNA: TGTGCCAGCAGCTGGACTAGCGGGAAAGAGACCCAGTACTTC
CDR3 protein: CASSWTSGKETQYF